This TCR beta chain was documented in a study of shared clonotypes between healthy human individuals. Study-wide results and caveats: Only a few donors were included, so the genetic and exposure-history diversity represented was limited. Depth of sequencing was expected to influence donor clonotype sharing.

The assay ran at deep level. Unsorted PBMCs provided DNA that was sequenced on ten immunoSEQ deep assay plates. The method was immunoSEQ multiplex PCR; TCRdb's version includes in-frame clones alone and lacks a portion of them. The table shows 550,000 to 600,000 clones, with 70% to 80% occurring only once. Notes on this clone: The antigen is not known.

V trimming: 6 bases; J trimming: 9 bases; junction bases outside the gene matches: 10. The CDR3 loop spans 14 amino acids. Germline V gene lookup returns CDR1 SGDLS and CDR2 YYNGEE. The TCR originated in a middle-aged woman in good health. Some clones in this sample may be carry-over from other donors' samples. J is TRBJ2-1 and V is TRBV9, with 9 positions matching TRBD1. Material: PBMCs. DNA of the CDR3: TGTGCCAGCACTAGAACAGGGGGCTTAAGTGAGCAGTTCTTC. It translates to CASTRTGGLSEQFF.